This T cell receptor (beta chain) was recovered during a study of T cell responses to AZD1222 COVID-19 vaccine. Study results and caveats: Only a handful of individuals given AZD1222 were seropositive at baseline. The donors showed a predominance of white British ancestry and of females, with possible underestimation of clonal diversity.

Libraries were prepared by immunoSEQ multiplex PCR; TCRdb keeps only in-frame clonotypes and omits some of them. The sample consists of 150,000 to 200,000 clones, 80% to 90% of them appearing once. Germline CDR1 is SGHVS and CDR2 is FQNEAQ. V dropped 1 base and J dropped 0; count of bases not matched to a gene: 8. This CDR3 has 18 amino acids. In the case of this clone: Its antigen is not identified.

Sequencing used peripheral blood, obtained on day 0 of MenACWY control vaccination. This receptor was obtained from an adult in good health. The chain recombines TRBV7-8 with TRBJ2-7; 11 nucleotides match TRBD2. The CDR3 here is CASSLEVAGGLTSYEQYF. CDR3 nucleotide sequence: TGTGCCAGCAGCTTAGAGGTAGCGGGAGGGCTTACCTCCTACGAGCAGTACTTC.